This is a list of T cell receptor beta chains from one sample in a study of control samples from healthy donors and cancer patients. Only in-frame clones appear in the TCRdb table, and some are missing; sequencing was by immunoSEQ multiplex PCR. Among roughly 94,000 clones listed, 65% to 85% were seen once. The sequenced material came from PBMCs. These receptors came from a man in his sixties or seventies with lung cancer. Each CDR3 is given with its conserved first and last residue. The D gene is left open where the match is weak. Size is stated for part of the rows, as once, few or many counts, or as a class when the clone is expanded.

clone_size,j_call,cdr3_length,d_call,v_call,cdr3_aa,cdr3_nt
.,TRBJ1-1,15,.,TRBV5-6,CASSSTRQKNTEAFF,TGTGCCAGCAGCTCTACTCGACAGAAGAACACTGAAGCTTTCTTT
.,TRBJ1-6,13,.,TRBV6-5,CASNLGLDSPLHF,TGTGCCAGCAATTTGGGGTTGGATTCACCCCTCCACTTT
.,TRBJ2-3,13,.,TRBV6-5,CAVKGGGADTQYF,TGTGCCGTAAAGGGAGGCGGGGCAGATACGCAGTATTTT
once,TRBJ1-1,14,.,TRBV5-1,CASNKDTGDTEAFF,TGCGCCAGCAACAAGGATACTGGGGACACTGAAGCTTTCTTT
.,TRBJ1-2,16,.,TRBV14,CASSQDLLTQGYGYTF,TGTGCCAGCAGCCAAGATCTCCTCACACAGGGATATGGCTACACCTTC
.,TRBJ2-2,14,.,TRBV7-5,CARSTGPNTGELFF,TGTGCCAGAAGCACGGGACCGAACACCGGGGAGCTGTTTTTT
.,TRBJ1-3,14,.,TRBV3-1/TRBV3-2,CASSQVGSGNTIYF,TGTGCCAGCAGCCAAGTAGGATCTGGAAACACCATATATTTT
.,TRBJ2-2,15,.,TRBV11-1,CASSWGWQGSGELFF,TGTGCCAGCAGCTGGGGATGGCAGGGTTCCGGGGAGCTGTTTTTT
.,TRBJ2-6,15,.,TRBV16,CASSPVGSGANVLTF,TGTGCCAGCAGCCCAGTAGGCTCTGGGGCCAACGTCCTGACTTTC
.,TRBJ2-1,12,.,TRBV24-1,CATSAHNNEQFF,TGTGCCACCAGTGCCCATAACAATGAGCAGTTCTTC
.,TRBJ2-7,15,.,TRBV27,CASSLVQGYPYEQYF,TGTGCCAGCAGTTTAGTACAGGGCTACCCCTACGAGCAGTACTTC
.,TRBJ2-7,11,.,TRBV24-1,CATSSGYEQYF,TGTGCCACCAGCTCGGGCTACGAGCAGTACTTC
once,TRBJ2-7,15,TRBD2,TRBV6-5,CASSYGRGGIYEQYF,TGTGCCAGCAGTTACGGGCGCGGGGGGATTTACGAGCAGTACTTC
.,TRBJ1-5,16,.,TRBV15,CATSRVAGFSNQPQHF,TGTGCCACCAGCAGAGTGGCAGGCTTTAGCAATCAGCCCCAGCATTTT
few,TRBJ1-2,15,TRBD1,TRBV15,CATSRDRTGIYGYTF,TGTGCCACCAGCAGAGACCGGACAGGGATATATGGCTACACCTTC
.,TRBJ2-7,15,.,TRBV4-1,CASSQAPGLDYEQYF,TGCGCCAGCAGCCAGGCCCCCGGACTGGACTACGAGCAGTACTTC
.,TRBJ2-3,15,.,TRBV3-1/TRBV3-2,CASSQVGGARDTQYF,TGTGCCAGCAGCCAAGTCGGCGGGGCTAGAGATACGCAGTATTTT
.,TRBJ2-5,14,.,TRBV25-1,CASSEYKGQETQYF,TGTGCCAGCAGTGAATATAAGGGACAAGAGACCCAGTACTTC
.,TRBJ1-5,15,.,TRBV24-1,CATSDPGHSNQPQHF,TGTGCCACCAGTGACCCCGGACATAGCAATCAGCCCCAGCATTTT
.,TRBJ2-2,18,TRBD1,TRBV6-1,CASSGTDRGRPLAGELFF,TGTGCCAGCAGTGGGACCGACAGGGGCCGACCCCTGGCCGGGGAGCTGTTTTTT
.,TRBJ2-5,15,TRBD2,TRBV5-1,CASSPEGRGGETQYF,TGCGCCAGCAGCCCCGAGGGGAGGGGCGGTGAGACCCAGTACTTC
.,TRBJ2-3,16,TRBD2,TRBV19,CASSTLAGGRTDTQYF,TGTGCCAGTAGTACACTAGCGGGGGGGCGCACAGATACGCAGTATTTT